The clone carrying this T cell receptor beta chain showed up just once. The data derive from a study of blood T cell repertoires in COVID-19. The CDR3 extends over 14 amino acids. Trimming removed 3 bases from V and 4 bases from J; junction bases left unmatched: 6. Germline CDR1 and CDR2: GTSNPN and SVGIG (reference sequence). Sequencing used immunoSEQ multiplex PCR; TCRdb keeps in-frame clones, though not all of them. The sample has around 260,000 clones; roughly 89% are singletons. Input material: peripheral blood. The receptor comes from a woman in her 40s who had recovered from COVID-19. The chain combines TRBV30 with TRBJ1-1; 9 nucleotides align to TRBD1. CDR3 coding DNA: TGTGCCTGGAGCCCGGGACAGGGAAGCACTGAAGCTTTCTTT. Amino acid sequence: CAWSPGQGSTEAFF.